This is a list of T cell receptor beta chains from one sample in a study of blood T cell repertoires in COVID-19. TCRdb keeps only in-frame clones here, not all; method: immunoSEQ multiplex PCR. Among about 64,000 clones, about 88% were seen once, and the ten largest hold over 9.5%. Input material: PBMCs or T cells enriched from blood (not recorded which). The receptor source for this set is a woman aged 35 to 49 who had recovered from COVID-19. The CDR3 runs from the conserved cysteine through the conserved F or W. D genes are given only for firm matches. Clone size appears in some rows only: once, few, many, or a class for an expanded clone.

size,D,V,length,J,DNA,CDR3
NA,NA,TRBV3-1/TRBV3-2,14,TRBJ1-3,TGTGCCAGCGCGCGAGGGGGGGAAGGAAACACCATATATTTT,CASARGGEGNTIYF
NA,NA,TRBV6-2/TRBV6-3,14,TRBJ2-3,TGTGCCAGCAGTTACGGGACAACCACAGATACGCAGTATTTT,CASSYGTTTDTQYF
NA,TRBD1,TRBV5-6,14,TRBJ1-4,TGTGCCAGCAGCCTCGGGACAGGGCATGAAAAACTGTTTTTT,CASSLGTGHEKLFF
NA,TRBD2,TRBV5-6,14,TRBJ2-5,TGTGCCAGCAGCTTTTCTAGCGGGGGGGAGACCCAGTACTTC,CASSFSSGGETQYF
NA,NA,TRBV11-2,16,TRBJ2-5,TGTGCCAGCAGCTTAGGGCAGGGTAGGCGCTTGGTGACCCAGTACTTC,CASSLGQGRRLVTQYF
NA,TRBD1,TRBV3-1/TRBV3-2,14,TRBJ1-1,TGTGCCAGCAGCCCAGAACAGGGGGGCGCTGAAGCTTTCTTT,CASSPEQGGAEAFF
NA,TRBD2,TRBV19,13,TRBJ2-1,TGTGCCAGTAGTATTGGGAGGGTAAATGAGCAGTTCTTC,CASSIGRVNEQFF
NA,TRBD2,TRBV3-1/TRBV3-2,13,TRBJ2-5,TGTGCCAGCAGCCCCGGGACTAGAGGGACCCAGTACTTC,CASSPGTRGTQYF
NA,NA,TRBV5-1,13,TRBJ1-3,TGCGCCAGCAGCTTGGAACAGGGAAACACCATATATTTT,CASSLEQGNTIYF
few,NA,TRBV13,15,TRBJ2-5,TGTGCCAGCAGCTTAGGCGAGGCTGGCGGAGAGACCCAGTACTTC,CASSLGEAGGETQYF